This is a list of T cell receptor beta chains from one sample in a study of beta chain features in type 1 diabetes. Some clones are missing from TCRdb's copy, which holds only in-frame ones; the method was immunoSEQ multiplex PCR. This sample yields nearly 250,000 clones, of which around 65% are seen a single time; approximately 0.053% belongs to the top ten. Input material: naive CD4+ T cells from blood. The receptors were sampled from a young man in good health. Each CDR3 is given with its conserved first and last residue. Fields, in order: V gene, CDR3 protein.

>TRBV19
CASGTAYQETQYF
>TRBV30
CAWSAWAVRSDSPLHF
>TRBV6-5
CASSYATGGNEQFF
>TRBV2
CASSADSSRTEAFF
>TRBV30
CAWSVLGGETQYF
>TRBV2
CASSWDREETQYF
>TRBV5-1
CASSPNGHFQETQYF
>TRBV5-1
CASSFSGDYSYNEQFF
>TRBV5-4
CASSLAGHTTYGYTF
>TRBV4-3
CASSQSRTGSGTDTQYF
>TRBV7-9
CASSLLATYNEQFF
>TRBV7-2
CASSLRGASGLAYEQYF
>TRBV7-2
CASSASGVQETQYF
>TRBV30
CAWTGRGNTDTQYF
>TRBV7-8
CASSPRFADTQYF
>TRBV7-2
CASSLTATYEQYF
>TRBV7-2
CASSYRAAYEQYF
>TRBV7-2
CASSLGNWNTGELFF
>TRBV28
CASRGSGGRETQYF
>TRBV7-9
CASSLGSVSSYNEQFF
>TRBV27
CASSLKTPGQGLYEQYF
>TRBV7-9
CASSSYRQGAINEQFF
>TRBV30
CAWSERGSPLHF
>TRBV6-6
CASSSGTGATNEKLFF
>TRBV28
CASSPPTGGAKNIQYF
>TRBV28
CASSAPGQGRNEQFF
>TRBV7-9
CASTPLGGAYNEQFF
>TRBV30
CAWSPTRGNQPQHF
>TRBV10-3
CAISESGDRETQYF
>TRBV29-1
CSVGAIGEKLFF
>TRBV4-2
CASSQAGGQTGELFF
>TRBV9
CASSVVAGSTDTQYF
>TRBV30
CAWSPGTKGAFF
>TRBV30
CAWSNHREAFF
>TRBV19
CASSIFGGVSDEQYF
>TRBV7-9
CASSPDGPQGQYF
>TRBV29-1
CSVGRVLDTEAFF
>TRBV19
CASSMVDYGYTF
>TRBV9
CASSVGVMLGNEQFF
>TRBV28
CASSLSVAGKRNEQFF
>TRBV7-2
CASSFTSGIRSDTQYF
>TRBV6-6
CASSPGQGLAVYEQYF
>TRBV4-1
CASSQDGAEQFF
>TRBV5-1
CASSTIAGSSYNEQFF
>TRBV30
CAWSVASGTDTQYF
>TRBV11-2
CASSARPARLDTQYF
>TRBV9
CASSVVGTFGQETQYF
>TRBV29-1
CSVRTGYEQYF
>TRBV10-3
CATVGLSYEQYF
>TRBV7-9
CASSLVGTDTQYF
>TRBV30
CAWTHITTVAFF
>TRBV29-1
CSVKDRDLTSGANVLTF
>TRBV28
CASSSRSLGETQYF
>TRBV7-7
CASSPLGVSTDTQYF
>TRBV25-1
CASRSQGAWVF
>TRBV27
CASSLERPNEQFF
>TRBV7-9
CASSPMAEAFF
>TRBV20-1
CSATRGAKQYF
>TRBV25-1
CASATRGGSDGYTF